This T cell receptor (beta chain) appears in the sequencing data of a study of beta chain features in type 1 diabetes. Findings of the study overall: Shorter TCRB CDR3s, moderately but significantly so, were found in Type 1 diabetes patients in all four CD4+ subsets.

About this clone: What it binds is unknown.

The sequenced template was cDNA made from the entire isolated RNA. Here immunoSEQ multiplex PCR was the method, and the copy in TCRdb shows in-frame clones only, minus some. The repertoire has about 150,000 clones, 10% to 15% of them found once; the top ten carry less than 1.5%. Sequenced sample: central memory CD4+ T cells from blood. This clonotype was sampled from a man between 18 and 35 years old with type 1 diabetes.

The CDR3 DNA reads TGCGCCAGCAGCCAAGAGAGGTTGGAGGTGACTGAAGCTTTCTTT. Protein product: CASSQERLEVTEAFF. The rearrangement links TRBV4-1 to TRBJ1-1; D gene uncertain. The CDR3 is made up of 15 amino acids. The germline V gene encodes CDR1 MGHRA and CDR2 YSYEKL. The V and J ends lost 0 bases and 5 bases respectively, with 13 bases between them.